This TCR beta chain was sequenced in a study of technical replicates of blood from a few donors (dated by TCRdb to about 2017). The library was produced with the immunoSEQ multiplex PCR assay. Imported from immuneACCESS, the table was reduced by TCRdb to in-frame sequences with V and J called. These copies leave out some clones; in studies compared against another copy, an unresolved V gene accounts for under half, and the cause of the remainder is not known. In all, the sample holds more than 65,000 clones, and around 97% of those were seen once. Roughly 0.3% of the sample rests with the top ten. Comments on this clone: Its antigen is still unknown. Per-base qualities were not stored, and no clone one base away is much larger.

The CDR3 starts with the cysteine, ends with the phenylalanine, and has 16 residues. Kept here is only the CDR3 DNA, which spans 48 bases and is read in frame from base 1. CDR1 and CDR2 are read off the germline V gene as MDHEN and SYDVKM. Unmatched junction bases come to 6, with V trimmed by 6 bases and J by 3 bases. This chain is built from TRBV28 and TRBJ1-5; the junction holds 12 bases that match TRBD1. The receptor comes from a human donor in good health. Material: T cells isolated from PBMCs. The sequenced DNA is TGTGCCAGCAGAGGGGACAGGGGGCCCCTCAATCAGCCCCAGCATTTT. The resulting protein is CASRGDRGPLNQPQHF.